This TCR beta chain originates from a study of blood T cell repertoires in COVID-19. Study at large: Whether acute or convalescent, the COVID-19 samples came from the United States, Italy and Spain.

The CDR3 contains 19 residues. The germline V gene has CDR1 LGHNA and CDR2 YNFKEQ. V was pared by 0 bases and J by 4 bases, with 24 bases between. Seattle-derived patients entered the study during active infection and were followed longitudinally. TCRdb's table, derived via immunoSEQ multiplex PCR, lists solely in-frame clones and lacks some. The data contain roughly 70,000 clones, around 88% of them singletons. The sequence came from a man at least 80 years old with COVID-19, enrolled during active disease. The source material was peripheral blood. The chain recombines TRBV4-2 with TRBJ1-1; D is possibly TRBD1 (5 bases). In nucleotides, the CDR3 is TGTGCCAGCAGCCAAGAAGTCAGGGTTATTAAATTAGTCGGCACTGAAGCTTTCTTT. It codes for CASSQEVRVIKLVGTEAFF.